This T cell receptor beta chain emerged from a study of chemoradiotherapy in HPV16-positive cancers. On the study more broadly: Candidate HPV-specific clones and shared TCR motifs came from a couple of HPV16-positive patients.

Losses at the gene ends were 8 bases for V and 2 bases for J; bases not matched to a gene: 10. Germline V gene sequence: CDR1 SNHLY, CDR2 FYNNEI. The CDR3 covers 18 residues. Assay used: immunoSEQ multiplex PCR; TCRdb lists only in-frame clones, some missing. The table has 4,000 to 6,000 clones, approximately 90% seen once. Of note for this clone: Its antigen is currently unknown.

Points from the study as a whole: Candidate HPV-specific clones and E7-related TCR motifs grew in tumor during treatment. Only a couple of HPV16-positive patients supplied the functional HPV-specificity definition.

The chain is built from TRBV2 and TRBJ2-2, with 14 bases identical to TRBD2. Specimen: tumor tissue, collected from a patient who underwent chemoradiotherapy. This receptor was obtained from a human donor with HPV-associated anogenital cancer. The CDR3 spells CASGHRTSGGLNTGELFF. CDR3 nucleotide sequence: TGTGCCAGCGGCCACCGGACTAGCGGGGGGTTAAACACCGGGGAGCTGTTTTTT.